Listed below are T cell receptor beta chains from one sample, sequenced in a study of T cell responses to AZD1222 COVID-19 vaccine. The repertoire was sequenced with immunoSEQ multiplex PCR; TCRdb's copy has only in-frame clones and lacks some. The sample contains under 150,000 clones, about 90% of which appear only once. The sample here was peripheral blood, taken 28 days after the second AZD1222 dose. The receptor set was obtained from an adult who received the AZD1222 COVID-19 vaccine. Both conserved end residues are part of each CDR3. D genes are given only for firm matches. Size is omitted from some rows. Given values are once, few, many or a class for expanded clones.

CASSFGVLLNNEQFF,TGCGCCAGCAGCTTCGGTGTATTACTAAACAATGAGCAGTTCTTC,.,.,TRBJ2-1,TRBV5-1
CASSRTGNYGYTF,TGTGCCAGCAGTCGGACAGGGAACTATGGCTACACCTTC,TRBD1,.,TRBJ1-2,TRBV28
CATSTGGDPAIKQYF,TGTGCCACCAGCACCGGAGGGGACCCTGCTATAAAGCAGTACTTC,.,once,TRBJ2-7,TRBV15
CASSLRQSLKAQHF,TGTGCCAGCAGCTTGAGACAGTCCTTAAAGGCCCAGCATTTT,.,.,TRBJ1-5,TRBV5-8
CASSLAQGARDGYTF,TGTGCCAGCAGCTTAGCACAGGGGGCGCGGGATGGCTACACCTTC,TRBD1,.,TRBJ1-2,TRBV7-9
CASSPHRIRNTGELFF,TGTGCCAGCAGCCCCCACAGAATAAGGAACACCGGGGAGCTGTTTTTT,.,few,TRBJ2-2,TRBV7-2
CAWSSGGDYGYTF,TGTGCCTGGAGTTCAGGGGGGGACTATGGCTACACCTTC,TRBD1,.,TRBJ1-2,TRBV30
CASSPTHRGGNEKLFF,TGTGCCAGCAGCCCTACCCACAGGGGCGGTAATGAAAAACTGTTTTTT,TRBD1,.,TRBJ1-4,TRBV7-8
CASSVNRGAGEKLFF,TGCGCCAGCAGCGTGAACCGGGGGGCTGGTGAAAAACTGTTTTTT,.,once,TRBJ1-4,TRBV5-1
CASSTRHVAGQGGRTGELFF,TGTGCCAGCAGCACCAGGCATGTAGCGGGACAGGGGGGACGCACCGGGGAGCTGTTTTTT,TRBD1,.,TRBJ2-2,TRBV7-9
CASSPRVTGGLDTQYF,TGTGCCAGCTCACCAAGGGTGACAGGGGGCTTAGATACGCAGTATTTT,TRBD1,.,TRBJ2-3,TRBV9
CASRSGSGANVLTF,TGTGCCAGCCGTTCGGGCTCTGGGGCCAACGTCCTGACTTTC,.,.,TRBJ2-6,TRBV2
CASSSRGWANVLTF,TGTGCCAGCAGTAGCAGGGGGTGGGCCAACGTCCTGACTTTC,TRBD1,.,TRBJ2-6,TRBV6-6
CASSQGLGVDDGYTF,TGTGCCAGCAGCCAAGGCCTGGGGGTAGATGACGGCTACACCTTC,.,once,TRBJ1-2,TRBV4-2
CASSPRRTGGAGDTQYF,TGCGCCAGCAGCCCCCGCAGGACAGGGGGCGCCGGGGATACGCAGTATTTT,TRBD1,.,TRBJ2-3,TRBV4-1
CASSQDPTGVMEAFF,TGTGCCAGCAGCCAAGATCCGACAGGTGTCATGGAAGCTTTCTTT,.,.,TRBJ1-1,TRBV4-2
CASILTAGELFF,TGTGCCAGCATCCTTACCGCCGGGGAGCTGTTTTTT,.,.,TRBJ2-2,TRBV5-8
CASSENLLTSSTQYF,TGTGCCAGCAGTGAAAATCTGCTGACTAGTTCCACGCAGTATTTT,.,few,TRBJ2-3,TRBV6-1
CASSPVWGKQGRYGYTF,TGTGCCAGCAGCCCGGTCTGGGGGAAACAGGGACGCTATGGCTACACCTTC,.,once,TRBJ1-2,TRBV7-2
CASSHGMGAYQETQYF,TGTGCCAGCAGCCATGGGATGGGGGCGTACCAAGAGACCCAGTACTTC,.,once,TRBJ2-5,TRBV11-2
CASSLVQARGNGYTF,TGCGCCAGCAGCTTGGTCCAGGCCCGAGGTAATGGCTACACCTTC,.,.,TRBJ1-2,TRBV5-1
CASSSDYYEQYF,TGTGCCAGCAGCTCCGATTACTACGAGCAGTACTTC,.,.,TRBJ2-7,TRBV7-9